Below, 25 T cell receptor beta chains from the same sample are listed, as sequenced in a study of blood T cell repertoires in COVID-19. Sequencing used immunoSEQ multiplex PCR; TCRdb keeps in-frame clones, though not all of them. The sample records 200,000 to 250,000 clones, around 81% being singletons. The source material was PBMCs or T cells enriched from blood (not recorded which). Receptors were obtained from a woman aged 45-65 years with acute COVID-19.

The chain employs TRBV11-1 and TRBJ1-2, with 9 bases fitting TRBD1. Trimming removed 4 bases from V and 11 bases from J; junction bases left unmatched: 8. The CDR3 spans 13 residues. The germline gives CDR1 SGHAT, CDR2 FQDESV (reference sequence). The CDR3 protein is CASSSWGQGGYTF. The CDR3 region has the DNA TGTGCCAGCAGCTCGTGGGGACAGGGTGGTTACACCTTC.

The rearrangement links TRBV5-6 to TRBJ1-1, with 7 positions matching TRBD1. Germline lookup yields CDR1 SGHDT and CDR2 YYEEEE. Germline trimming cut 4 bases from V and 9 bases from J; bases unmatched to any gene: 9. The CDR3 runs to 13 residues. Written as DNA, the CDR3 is TGTGCCAGCAGCCAGGGGGGACAAGGAAAAGCTTTCTTT. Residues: CASSQGGQGKAFF.

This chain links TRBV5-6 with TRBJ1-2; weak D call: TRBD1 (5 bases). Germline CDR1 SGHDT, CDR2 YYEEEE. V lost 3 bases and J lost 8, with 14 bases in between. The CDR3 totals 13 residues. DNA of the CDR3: TGTGCCAGCAGCTCCCGGGGGTCGCCGGGCTACACCTTC. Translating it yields CASSSRGSPGYTF.

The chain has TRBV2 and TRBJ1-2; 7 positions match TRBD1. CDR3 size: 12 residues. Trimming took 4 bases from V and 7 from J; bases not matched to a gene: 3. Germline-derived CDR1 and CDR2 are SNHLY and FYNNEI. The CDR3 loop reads CASSGQGPGYTF. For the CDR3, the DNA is TGTGCCAGCAGTGGACAGGGCCCTGGCTACACCTTC. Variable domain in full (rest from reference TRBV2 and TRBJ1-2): EPEVTQTPSHQVTQMGQEVILRCVPISNHLYFYWYRQILGQKVEFLVSFYNNEISEKSEIFDDQFSVERPDGSNFTLKIRSTKLEDSAMYFCASSGQGPGYTFGSGTRLTVV.

In nucleotides, the CDR3 is TGTGCCAGCTCACCAGGGGGGAGTGACAACGAGCAGTACTTC. Its protein product is CASSPGGSDNEQYF. This sequence joins TRBV18 and TRBJ2-7; D might be TRBD2 (6 bases). Trimming left V 2 bases short and J 5 bases short, with 13 bases between. Germline CDR1 is KGHSH and CDR2 is LQKENI. The CDR3 spans 14 residues. The variable domain in full, with the rest retrieved from reference TRBV18 and TRBJ2-7, is NAGVMQNPRHLVRRRGQEARLRCSPMKGHSHVYWYRQLPEEGLKFMVYLQKENIIDESGMPKERFSAEFPKEGPSILRIQQVVRGDSAAYFCASSPGGSDNEQYFGPGTRLTVT.

The DNA for the CDR3 is TGTGCCAGCAGTCTGGCCGGGACTAGCTTAGACAATGAGCAGTTCTTC. This codes for CASSLAGTSLDNEQFF. The chain combines TRBV28 with TRBJ2-1; 9 bases line up with TRBD2. CDR1 and CDR2 (germline): MDHEN, SYDVKM. This CDR3 comprises 16 residues. Losses at the gene ends were 5 bases for V and 5 bases for J; bases not matched to a gene: 10.

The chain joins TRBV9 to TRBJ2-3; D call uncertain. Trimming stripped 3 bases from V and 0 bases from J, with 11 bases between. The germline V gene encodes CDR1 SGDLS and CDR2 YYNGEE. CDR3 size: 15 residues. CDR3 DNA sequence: TGTGCCAGCAGCGGAAACCCCGGGAGCACAGATACGCAGTATTTT. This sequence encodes CASSGNPGSTDTQYF.

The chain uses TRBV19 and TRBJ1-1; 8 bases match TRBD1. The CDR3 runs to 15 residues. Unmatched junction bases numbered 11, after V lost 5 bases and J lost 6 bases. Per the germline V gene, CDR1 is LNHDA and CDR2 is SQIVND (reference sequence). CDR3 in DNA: TGTGCCAGTAGTGAGTTTGGACAGGGTGAGGCTGAAGCTTTCTTT. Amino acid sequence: CASSEFGQGEAEAFF.

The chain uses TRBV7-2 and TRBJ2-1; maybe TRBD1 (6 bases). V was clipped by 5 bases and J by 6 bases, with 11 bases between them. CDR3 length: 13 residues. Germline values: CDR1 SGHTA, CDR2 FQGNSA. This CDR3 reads CASSPGHLNEQFF. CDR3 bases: TGTGCCAGCAGCCCGGGACACCTCAATGAGCAGTTCTTC.

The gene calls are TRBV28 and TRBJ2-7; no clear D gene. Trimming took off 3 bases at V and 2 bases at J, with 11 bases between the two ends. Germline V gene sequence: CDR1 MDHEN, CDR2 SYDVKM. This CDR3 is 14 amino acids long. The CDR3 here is CASSLASFPYEQYF. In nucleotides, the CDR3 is TGTGCCAGCAGTTTGGCTAGTTTCCCCTACGAGCAGTACTTC.

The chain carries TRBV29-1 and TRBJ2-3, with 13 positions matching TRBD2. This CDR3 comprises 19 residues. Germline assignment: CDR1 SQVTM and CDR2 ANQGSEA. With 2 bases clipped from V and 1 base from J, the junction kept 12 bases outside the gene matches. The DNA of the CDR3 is TGCAGCGTTGAACACGGACTAGCGGGAGCAGTTCTAGGCACAGATACGCAGTATTTT. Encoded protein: CSVEHGLAGAVLGTDTQYF.

The CDR3 reads CASSLAPGGEAFF. The CDR3, as DNA: TGTGCCAGCAGTTTAGCGCCGGGTGGGGAAGCTTTCTTT. This sequence joins TRBV12-3 or TRBV12-4 and TRBJ1-1; D unclear. Deletions cut 0 bases from V and 8 bases from J, with 10 bases between. This CDR3 has 13 residues.

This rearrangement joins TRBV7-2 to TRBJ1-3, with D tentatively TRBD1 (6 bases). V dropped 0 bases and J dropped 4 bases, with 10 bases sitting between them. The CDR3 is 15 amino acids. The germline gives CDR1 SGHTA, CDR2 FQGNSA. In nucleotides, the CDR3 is TGTGCCAGCAGCTTAGCGTACACAGGGGGAAACACCATATATTTT. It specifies CASSLAYTGGNTIYF.

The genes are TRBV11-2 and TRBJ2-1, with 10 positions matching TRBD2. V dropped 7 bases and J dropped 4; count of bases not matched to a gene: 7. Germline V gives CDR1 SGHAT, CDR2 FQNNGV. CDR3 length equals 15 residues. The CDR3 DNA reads TGTGCCAGCACCCGCCCAGCGGGAGGGTACAATGAGCAGTTCTTC. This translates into CASTRPAGGYNEQFF. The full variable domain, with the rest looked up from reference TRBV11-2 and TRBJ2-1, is EAGVAQSPRYKIIEKRQSVAFWCNPISGHATLYWYQQILGQGPKLLIQFQNNGVVDDSQLPKDRFSAERLKGVDSTLKIQPAKLEDSAVYLCASTRPAGGYNEQFFGPGTRLTVL.

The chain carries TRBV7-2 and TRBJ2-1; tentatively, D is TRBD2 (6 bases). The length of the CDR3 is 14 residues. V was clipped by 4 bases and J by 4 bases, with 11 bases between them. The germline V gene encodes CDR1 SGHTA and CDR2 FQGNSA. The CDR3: CASSSGLLYNEQFF. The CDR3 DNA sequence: TGTGCCAGCAGCTCGGGACTTCTATACAATGAGCAGTTCTTC.

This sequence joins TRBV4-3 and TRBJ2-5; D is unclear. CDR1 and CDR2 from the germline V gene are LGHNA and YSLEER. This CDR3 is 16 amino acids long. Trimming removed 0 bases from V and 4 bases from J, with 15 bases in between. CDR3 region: CASSQDPSQVGETQYF. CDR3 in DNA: TGCGCCAGCAGCCAAGATCCAAGTCAGGTGGGAGAGACCCAGTACTTC.

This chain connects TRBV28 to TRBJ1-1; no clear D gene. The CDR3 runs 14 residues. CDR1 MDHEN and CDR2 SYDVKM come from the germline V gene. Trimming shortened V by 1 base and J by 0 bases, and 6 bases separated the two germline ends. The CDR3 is CASSLFPVNTEAFF. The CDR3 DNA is TGTGCCAGCAGTTTATTCCCAGTGAACACTGAAGCTTTCTTT.

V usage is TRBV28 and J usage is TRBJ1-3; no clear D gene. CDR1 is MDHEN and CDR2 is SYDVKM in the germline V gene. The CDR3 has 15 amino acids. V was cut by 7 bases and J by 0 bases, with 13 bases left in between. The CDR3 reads CASISGGYSGNTIYF. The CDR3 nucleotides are TGTGCCAGCATATCTGGCGGCTACTCTGGAAACACCATATATTTT.

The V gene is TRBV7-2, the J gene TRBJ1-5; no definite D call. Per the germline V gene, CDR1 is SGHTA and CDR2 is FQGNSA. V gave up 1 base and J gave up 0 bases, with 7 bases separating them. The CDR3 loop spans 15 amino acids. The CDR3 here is CASSLVPGSNQPQHF. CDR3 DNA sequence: TGTGCCAGCAGCTTAGTTCCAGGTAGCAATCAGCCCCAGCATTTT.

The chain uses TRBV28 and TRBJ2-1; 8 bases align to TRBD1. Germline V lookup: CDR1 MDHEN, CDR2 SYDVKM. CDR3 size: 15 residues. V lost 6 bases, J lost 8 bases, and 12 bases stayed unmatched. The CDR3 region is CASSRSDRARDEQFF. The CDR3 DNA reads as TGTGCCAGCAGCAGATCGGACAGGGCCAGGGATGAGCAGTTCTTC.

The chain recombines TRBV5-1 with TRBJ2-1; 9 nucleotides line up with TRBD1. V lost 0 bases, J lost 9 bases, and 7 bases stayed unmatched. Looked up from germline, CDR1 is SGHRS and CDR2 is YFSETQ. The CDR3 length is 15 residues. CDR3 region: CASSLGALTGGEQFF. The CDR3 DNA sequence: TGCGCCAGCAGCTTGGGGGCCCTGACAGGGGGTGAGCAGTTCTTC.

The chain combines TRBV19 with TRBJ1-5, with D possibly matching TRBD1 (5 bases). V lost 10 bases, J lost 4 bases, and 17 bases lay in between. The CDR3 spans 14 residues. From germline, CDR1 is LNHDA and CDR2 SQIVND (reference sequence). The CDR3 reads CATEGAGGNQPQHF. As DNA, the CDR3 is TGTGCCACGGAAGGGGCAGGCGGAAATCAGCCCCAGCATTTT.

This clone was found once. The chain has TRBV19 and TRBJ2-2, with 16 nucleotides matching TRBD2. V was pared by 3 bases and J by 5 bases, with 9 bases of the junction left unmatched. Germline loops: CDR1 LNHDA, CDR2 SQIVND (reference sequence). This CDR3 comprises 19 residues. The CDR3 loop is CASSIAGTSGGVRTGELFF. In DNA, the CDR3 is TGTGCCAGTAGTATTGCCGGGACTAGCGGGGGGGTAAGGACCGGGGAGCTGTTTTTT.

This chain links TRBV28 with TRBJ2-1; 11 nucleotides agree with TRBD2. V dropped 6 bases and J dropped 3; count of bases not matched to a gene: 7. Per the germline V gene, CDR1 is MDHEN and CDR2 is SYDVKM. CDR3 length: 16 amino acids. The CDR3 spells CASRPNSGRVYNEQFF. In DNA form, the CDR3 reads TGTGCCAGCAGACCTAATAGCGGGAGGGTCTACAATGAGCAGTTCTTC.

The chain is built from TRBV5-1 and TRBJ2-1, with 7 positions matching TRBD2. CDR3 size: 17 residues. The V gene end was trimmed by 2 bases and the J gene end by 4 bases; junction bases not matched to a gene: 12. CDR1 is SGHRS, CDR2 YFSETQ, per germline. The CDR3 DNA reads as TGCGCCAGCAGCTTTTCCCTGACTAGCAGCCATTACAATGAGCAGTTCTTC. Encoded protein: CASSFSLTSSHYNEQFF.